The rows below give T cell receptor beta chains drawn from one sample of a study of Graves' ophthalmopathy and Graves' hyperthyroidism. TCRdb called the multiplex PCR reads again in MiXCR, with one record for every CDR3 protein. Counted here are a few hundred thousand distinct CDR3 sequences, about 18% occurring once; the ten biggest clones make up 2.4%. Sequencing used peripheral blood. The receptors were gathered from an adult woman with stable Graves' hyperthyroidism. CDR3s include the opening cysteine and the closing phenylalanine or tryptophan. The D gene is left open where the match is weak. The size field is filled for only some rows; it gives once, few, many or a size class.

TRBJ2-7 | . | TRBV11-2 | many | 15 | CASSLLSGLGYEQYF | TGTGCCAGCAGCTTACTGTCCGGCCTAGGGTACGAGCAGTACTTC
TRBJ2-3 | . | TRBV6-2/TRBV6-3 | many | 16 | CASSPDPSASTDTQYF | TGTGCCAGCAGCCCGGACCCATCCGCCAGCACAGATACGCAGTATTTT
TRBJ1-1 | . | TRBV2 | . | 15 | CASIGDQGWGTEAFF | TGTGCCAGCATAGGGGACCAGGGGTGGGGTACTGAAGCTTTCTTT
TRBJ2-5 | TRBD2 | TRBV12-3/TRBV12-4 | many | 17 | CASSLGSSGRAEETQYF | TGTGCCAGCAGTTTGGGCTCTAGCGGGAGGGCGGAAGAGACCCAGTACTTC
TRBJ2-7 | TRBD2 | TRBV28 | many | 14 | CASVSGRGSYEQYF | TGTGCCAGTGTCAGCGGGAGAGGCTCCTACGAGCAGTACTTC
TRBJ2-7 | . | TRBV19 | many | 14 | CASSSFDRDYEQYF | TGTGCCAGTAGTAGCTTTGACCGGGACTACGAGCAGTACTTC
TRBJ1-5 | . | TRBV20-1 | many | 13 | CSARRSANQPQHF | TGCAGTGCTAGGAGGTCAGCAAATCAGCCCCAGCATTTT
TRBJ2-2 | TRBD2 | TRBV28 | many | 16 | CATLGASGIYTGELFF | TGTGCCACCCTCGGGGCTAGCGGGATTTACACCGGGGAGCTGTTTTTT
TRBJ2-3 | . | TRBV24-1 | . | 12 | CATSGESSTQYF | TGTGCCACCAGTGGAGAGTCTTCTACGCAGTATTTT
TRBJ1-1 | . | TRBV5-1 | . | 16 | CASRRGIRDGDTEAFF | TGCGCCAGCAGAAGGGGCATTCGGGACGGGGACACTGAAGCTTTCTTT
TRBJ2-7 | TRBD2 | TRBV30 | many | 12 | CARSSGSYEQYF | TGTGCCCGTTCTAGCGGGTCCTACGAGCAGTACTTC
TRBJ2-2 | . | TRBV3-1 | few | 13 | CASSHPPDRELFF | TGTGCCAGCAGCCACCCCCCCGACAGGGAGCTGTTTTTT
TRBJ2-5 | . | TRBV15 | many | 16 | CATSRDMEGAGETQYF | TGTGCCACCAGCAGAGACATGGAAGGGGCTGGAGAGACCCAGTACTTC
TRBJ2-7 | TRBD2 | TRBV7-3 | many | 15 | CASSLLAGASYEQYF | TGTGCCAGCAGCTTGCTAGCGGGAGCCTCCTACGAGCAGTACTTC
TRBJ1-1 | . | TRBV5-6 | many | 14 | CASERRGLHTEAFF | TGTGCCAGCGAAAGAAGGGGTCTGCACACTGAAGCTTTCTTT
TRBJ2-5 | . | TRBV6-2/TRBV6-3 | . | 12 | CASSPTWETQYF | TGTGCCAGCAGTCCTACCTGGGAGACCCAGTACTTC
TRBJ2-5 | TRBD1 | TRBV12-3/TRBV12-4 | many | 15 | CASSWGDRGRETQYF | TGTGCCAGCAGTTGGGGGGACAGGGGTCGCGAGACCCAGTACTTC
TRBJ2-5 | . | TRBV24-1 | . | 15 | CATSDHRQGGETQYF | TGTGCCACCAGTGACCACCGACAGGGAGGAGAGACCCAGTACTTC
TRBJ1-1 | . | TRBV10-3 | . | 15 | CATRGGEGRNTEAFF | TGTGCCACCCGGGGGGGAGAAGGCCGGAACACTGAAGCTTTCTTT
TRBJ2-7 | . | TRBV7-8 | many | 13 | CASSPLSGNEQYF | TGTGCCAGCAGCCCACTGTCAGGGAACGAGCAGTACTTC
TRBJ1-5 | TRBD1 | TRBV5-1 | . | 15 | CASSIAGGAGQPQHF | TGCGCCAGCAGCATTGCAGGGGGCGCGGGTCAGCCCCAGCATTTT
TRBJ2-7 | TRBD2 | TRBV20-1 | many | 16 | CSARDEGLAGMYEQYF | TGCAGTGCTAGAGATGAGGGACTAGCGGGAATGTACGAGCAGTACTTC
TRBJ1-5 | . | TRBV6-2/TRBV6-3 | . | 16 | CASRSLDGYSNQPQHF | TGTGCCAGCAGATCCCTCGACGGTTATAGCAATCAGCCCCAGCATTTT
TRBJ1-6 | . | TRBV6-2/TRBV6-3 | . | 14 | CASTKTRPGGPLHF | TGTGCCAGCACCAAGACACGTCCAGGCGGACCCCTCCACTTT
TRBJ2-7 | TRBD1 | TRBV2 | many | 13 | CASQGQGAYEQYF | TGTGCCAGTCAGGGACAGGGGGCTTACGAGCAGTACTTC
TRBJ2-1 | . | TRBV7-9 | many | 15 | CASSFSGYSYNEQFF | TGTGCCAGCAGCTTCTCAGGATACTCCTACAATGAGCAGTTCTTC
TRBJ2-7 | . | TRBV27 | many | 13 | CASSLGQGVGQYF | TGTGCCAGCAGTTTAGGCCAAGGAGTCGGGCAGTACTTC
TRBJ2-7 | . | TRBV6-2/TRBV6-3 | many | 15 | CASSYGAGLSYEQYF | TGTGCCAGCAGTTACGGGGCGGGATTGAGCTACGAGCAGTACTTC
TRBJ2-7 | . | TRBV20-1 | many | 15 | CSARDLAFMDYEQYF | TGCAGTGCTAGAGATTTGGCATTCATGGACTACGAGCAGTACTTC
TRBJ1-5 | . | TRBV12-3/TRBV12-4 | many | 13 | CATARDRNQPQHF | TGTGCCACTGCCCGGGATCGCAATCAGCCCCAGCATTTT
TRBJ2-7 | . | TRBV28 | many | 14 | CASSRPLQNYEQYF | TGTGCCAGCAGCAGACCCCTCCAGAACTACGAGCAGTACTTC
TRBJ2-7 | . | TRBV7-2 | . | 14 | CASSQISGAYEQYF | TGTGCCAGCAGCCAAATATCAGGGGCATACGAGCAGTACTTC
TRBJ2-2 | . | TRBV28 | many | 15 | CAAQRVQENTGELFF | TGTGCCGCCCAGAGGGTACAGGAGAACACCGGGGAGCTGTTTTTT
TRBJ1-3 | . | TRBV29-1 | many | 15 | CSAKTGQGAGNTIYF | TGCAGCGCAAAAACAGGGCAAGGGGCTGGAAACACCATATATTTT
TRBJ1-2 | . | TRBV7-2 | many | 11 | CASSYLDGYTF | TGTGCCAGCAGCTATTTGGATGGCTACACCTTC
TRBJ2-2 | . | TRBV5-1 | few | 15 | CASRNVGAVTGELFF | TGCGCCAGCCGAAACGTGGGTGCGGTTACCGGGGAGCTGTTTTTT
TRBJ1-5 | TRBD1 | TRBV24-1 | many | 16 | CATSDSQGFRNQPQHF | TGTGCCACCAGTGATTCACAGGGGTTTCGCAATCAGCCCCAGCATTTT
TRBJ1-1 | . | TRBV28 | many | 12 | CASMGWNTEAFF | TGTGCCAGCATGGGATGGAACACTGAAGCTTTCTTT
TRBJ2-7 | TRBD2 | TRBV4-2 | . | 16 | CASSQEETSGTYEQYF | TGTGCCAGCAGCCAAGAGGAGACTAGCGGAACCTACGAGCAGTACTTC
TRBJ2-7 | TRBD1 | TRBV3-1 | few | 14 | CASSQPGGPGEQYF | TGTGCCAGCAGCCAGCCAGGGGGCCCAGGGGAGCAGTACTTC
TRBJ1-2 | TRBD1 | TRBV28 | . | 14 | CASSSGQGIRGYTF | TGTGCCAGCAGCTCCGGACAGGGAATCCGTGGCTACACCTTC
TRBJ1-1 | TRBD1 | TRBV7-9 | many | 14 | CASSQDRGNTEAFF | TGTGCCAGCAGCCAGGACAGGGGGAACACTGAAGCTTTCTTT
TRBJ2-3 | . | TRBV7-6 | . | 15 | CASSLASRPEDTQYF | TGTGCCAGCAGCTTAGCTAGTAGGCCGGAGGATACGCAGTATTTT
TRBJ2-4 | . | TRBV20-1 | many | 12 | CSAISIGEGVNF | TGCAGTGCTATCAGTATAGGCGAGGGGGTTAACTTC
TRBJ2-2 | . | TRBV12-3/TRBV12-4 | . | 16 | CASRPWGGGGTGELFF | TGTGCCAGCAGACCCTGGGGGGGCGGGGGCACCGGGGAGCTGTTTTTT
TRBJ2-7 | TRBD2 | TRBV20-1 | many | 15 | CSASPGASGTYEQYF | TGCAGTGCTAGTCCCGGTGCTAGCGGGACCTACGAGCAGTACTTC
TRBJ1-2 | . | TRBV19 | many | 13 | CASKRESSYGYTF | TGTGCCAGTAAGCGGGAATCCTCCTATGGCTACACCTTC
TRBJ1-6 | TRBD1 | TRBV20-1 | . | 16 | CSARDWEAGGNSPLHF | TGCAGTGCTAGAGATTGGGAGGCAGGGGGCAATTCACCCCTCCACTTT
TRBJ2-5 | . | TRBV12-3/TRBV12-4 | many | 12 | CASSFLGETQYF | TGTGCCAGCAGTTTCTTGGGGGAGACCCAGTACTTC
TRBJ2-5 | . | TRBV6-2/TRBV6-3 | many | 15 | CASSSLRQLQETQYF | TGTGCCAGCAGTTCCCTCCGACAGCTACAAGAGACCCAGTACTTC
TRBJ2-7 | TRBD1 | TRBV12-3/TRBV12-4 | many | 15 | CASSLYRGITYEQYF | TGTGCCAGCAGTTTATACAGGGGGATTACTTACGAGCAGTACTTC
TRBJ2-7 | TRBD1 | TRBV20-1 | many | 13 | CSATRGTGYEQYF | TGCAGTGCTACCCGAGGGACAGGCTACGAGCAGTACTTC
TRBJ2-7 | . | TRBV28 | many | 12 | CASTPDGFRQYF | TGTGCCAGCACCCCGGACGGATTCCGGCAGTACTTC